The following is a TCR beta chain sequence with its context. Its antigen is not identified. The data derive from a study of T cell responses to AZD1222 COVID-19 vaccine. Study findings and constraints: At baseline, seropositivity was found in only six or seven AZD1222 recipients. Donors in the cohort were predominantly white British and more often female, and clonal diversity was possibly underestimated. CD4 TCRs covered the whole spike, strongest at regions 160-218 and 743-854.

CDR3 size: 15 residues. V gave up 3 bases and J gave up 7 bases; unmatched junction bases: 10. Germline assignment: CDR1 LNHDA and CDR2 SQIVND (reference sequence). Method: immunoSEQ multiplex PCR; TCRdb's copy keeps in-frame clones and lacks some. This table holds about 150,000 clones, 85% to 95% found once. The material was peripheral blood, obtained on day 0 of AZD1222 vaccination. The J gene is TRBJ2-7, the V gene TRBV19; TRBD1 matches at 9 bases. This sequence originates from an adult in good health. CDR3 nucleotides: TGTGCCAGTAGTATTGGGGGGACAGGGTCTCGGGAGCAGTACTTC. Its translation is CASSIGGTGSREQYF.